The rows below give T cell receptor beta chains drawn from one sample of a study of blood T cell repertoires in COVID-19. Method: immunoSEQ multiplex PCR; TCRdb's copy keeps in-frame clones and lacks some. This table holds roughly 150,000 clones, 80% to 90% found once. Specimen: peripheral blood. These receptors all stem from a woman aged 55-70 years with COVID-19, enrolled during active disease. CDR3s include the opening cysteine and the closing phenylalanine or tryptophan. Fields, in order: clone size, J gene, V gene, D gene, CDR3 DNA, CDR3 protein. The D gene is left open where the match is weak. Size is stated for part of the rows, as once, few or many counts, or as a class when the clone is expanded.

abundance: NA; j_gene: TRBJ1-1; v_gene: TRBV19; d_gene: NA; CDR3nt: TGTGCCAGTAGTACCCTCCTAAACTTGAACACTGAAGCTTTCTTT; CDR3aa: CASSTLLNLNTEAFF
abundance: NA; j_gene: TRBJ2-2; v_gene: TRBV6-5; d_gene: NA; CDR3nt: TGTGCCAGCAGTCCGAGTGGGGAGCTGTTTTTT; CDR3aa: CASSPSGELFF
abundance: NA; j_gene: TRBJ2-5; v_gene: TRBV9; d_gene: TRBD2; CDR3nt: TGTGCCAGCAGCGTGGGACCCAGCGGGAGTAAAGAAGAGACCCAGTACTTC; CDR3aa: CASSVGPSGSKEETQYF
abundance: NA; j_gene: TRBJ1-5; v_gene: TRBV3-1/TRBV3-2; d_gene: NA; CDR3nt: TGTGCCAGCTCCCCTCGCGCGGGAAGAAATCAGCCCCAGCATTTT; CDR3aa: CASSPRAGRNQPQHF
abundance: NA; j_gene: TRBJ2-2; v_gene: TRBV11-3; d_gene: TRBD2; CDR3nt: TGTGCCAGCAGCTCCCGACTAGCGGCTGGGGAGCTGTTTTTT; CDR3aa: CASSSRLAAGELFF
abundance: NA; j_gene: TRBJ1-3; v_gene: TRBV30; d_gene: NA; CDR3nt: TGTGCCTGGGGGGGAGGGAATTCGTACGGAAACACCATATATTTT; CDR3aa: CAWGGGNSYGNTIYF
abundance: NA; j_gene: TRBJ1-1; v_gene: TRBV7-9; d_gene: NA; CDR3nt: TGTGCCAGCAGCTTAGCACAAGACACTGAAGCTTTCTTT; CDR3aa: CASSLAQDTEAFF
abundance: NA; j_gene: TRBJ1-2; v_gene: TRBV7-8; d_gene: NA; CDR3nt: TGTGCCAGCAGCCCGGCTAACTATGGCTACACCTTC; CDR3aa: CASSPANYGYTF
abundance: NA; j_gene: TRBJ2-1; v_gene: TRBV3-1/TRBV3-2; d_gene: TRBD2; CDR3nt: TGTGCCAGCAGCCTCCGCGGGAGGGCCGCTGAGCAGTTCTTC; CDR3aa: CASSLRGRAAEQFF
abundance: NA; j_gene: TRBJ1-4; v_gene: TRBV18; d_gene: NA; CDR3nt: TGTGCCAGCTCACCAACCGGGGGAGGTGAAAAACTGTTTTTT; CDR3aa: CASSPTGGGEKLFF
abundance: NA; j_gene: TRBJ2-2; v_gene: TRBV3-1/TRBV3-2; d_gene: TRBD1; CDR3nt: TGTGCCAGCAGCAGTCGGACAGGTTCGAACACCGGGGAGCTGTTTTTT; CDR3aa: CASSSRTGSNTGELFF
abundance: NA; j_gene: TRBJ2-3; v_gene: TRBV11-3; d_gene: TRBD2; CDR3nt: TGTGCCAGCAGCCTAGAAGGCGCGGGGGGGACCACAGATACGCAGTATTTT; CDR3aa: CASSLEGAGGTTDTQYF
abundance: NA; j_gene: TRBJ2-4; v_gene: TRBV7-8; d_gene: TRBD1; CDR3nt: TGTGCCAGCAGCTTACGTGAGGGGGCGCTGAGCAAAAACATTCAGTACTTC; CDR3aa: CASSLREGALSKNIQYF
abundance: NA; j_gene: TRBJ2-2; v_gene: TRBV19; d_gene: TRBD1; CDR3nt: TGTGCCAGTAGCGCATACCGGGACAGGGACACCGGGGAGCTGTTTTTT; CDR3aa: CASSAYRDRDTGELFF
abundance: NA; j_gene: TRBJ1-2; v_gene: TRBV19; d_gene: NA; CDR3nt: TGTGCCAGTACCGATCAGGGGTACCGCGCTAACTATGGCTACACCTTC; CDR3aa: CASTDQGYRANYGYTF
abundance: NA; j_gene: TRBJ2-2; v_gene: TRBV19; d_gene: TRBD2; CDR3nt: TGTGCCAGTAGTCCTTCGGGACTAGCGGGACGGAACGGGGAGCTGTTTTTT; CDR3aa: CASSPSGLAGRNGELFF
abundance: NA; j_gene: TRBJ1-1; v_gene: TRBV5-5; d_gene: NA; CDR3nt: TGTGCCAGCAGCTTGGTATCCAGGAACACTGAAGCTTTCTTT; CDR3aa: CASSLVSRNTEAFF
abundance: NA; j_gene: TRBJ2-3; v_gene: TRBV7-3; d_gene: NA; CDR3nt: TGTGCCAGCTCCCGGGACTTCACAGATACGCAGTATTTT; CDR3aa: CASSRDFTDTQYF
abundance: few; j_gene: TRBJ1-1; v_gene: TRBV18; d_gene: NA; CDR3nt: TGTGCCAGCTCACCAGGCCCAGACAGGCTGAACACTGAAGCTTTCTTT; CDR3aa: CASSPGPDRLNTEAFF
abundance: NA; j_gene: TRBJ2-3; v_gene: TRBV7-9; d_gene: TRBD1; CDR3nt: TGTGCCAGCAGCTTAGACCTGGGACAGGCTTCTCAGTATTTT; CDR3aa: CASSLDLGQASQYF
abundance: NA; j_gene: TRBJ1-4; v_gene: TRBV4-1; d_gene: TRBD1; CDR3nt: TGCGCCAGCAGCCAAGAAGGGACAGGGGACGAAAAACTGTTTTTT; CDR3aa: CASSQEGTGDEKLFF
abundance: NA; j_gene: TRBJ2-1; v_gene: TRBV6-1; d_gene: NA; CDR3nt: TGTGCCAGCAGTGAAGGCAGGTCGGCCTACAATGAGCAGTTCTTC; CDR3aa: CASSEGRSAYNEQFF
abundance: once; j_gene: TRBJ2-7; v_gene: TRBV11-1; d_gene: NA; CDR3nt: TGTGCCAGCAGCTTAGCCTCGACAGCTCAGTTCTACGAGCAGTACTTC; CDR3aa: CASSLASTAQFYEQYF
abundance: NA; j_gene: TRBJ2-1; v_gene: TRBV2; d_gene: NA; CDR3nt: TGTGCCAGCACGGTACAGGGTAGATACAATGAGCAGTTCTTC; CDR3aa: CASTVQGRYNEQFF
abundance: NA; j_gene: TRBJ1-1; v_gene: TRBV9; d_gene: NA; CDR3nt: TGTGCCAGCAGCGTAGCTACCAGCGGGAACACTGAAGCTTTCTTT; CDR3aa: CASSVATSGNTEAFF
abundance: NA; j_gene: TRBJ1-1; v_gene: TRBV5-8; d_gene: NA; CDR3nt: TGTGCCAGCCCTCCTACAGGGAACACTGAAGCTTTCTTT; CDR3aa: CASPPTGNTEAFF
abundance: NA; j_gene: TRBJ2-5; v_gene: TRBV21-1; d_gene: NA; CDR3nt: TGTGCCAGCAGCAAATCTTGTTACGCCGGGACAGGGAGATGGGTGTACCAAGAGACCCAGTACTTC; CDR3aa: CASSKSCYAGTGRWVYQETQYF
abundance: NA; j_gene: TRBJ2-7; v_gene: TRBV7-2; d_gene: TRBD1; CDR3nt: TGTGCCAGCAGCCCCCGGGGACAGTTCTACGAGCAGTACTTC; CDR3aa: CASSPRGQFYEQYF
abundance: NA; j_gene: TRBJ1-2; v_gene: TRBV20-1; d_gene: NA; CDR3nt: TGCAGTGCTAGTCACGGGGTCGGCTACACCTTC; CDR3aa: CSASHGVGYTF
abundance: NA; j_gene: TRBJ1-2; v_gene: TRBV9; d_gene: TRBD1; CDR3nt: TGTGCCAGCAGCCAAAGCCGGGACAGGGGGCCGGGCTATGGCTACACCTTC; CDR3aa: CASSQSRDRGPGYGYTF
abundance: once; j_gene: TRBJ2-2; v_gene: TRBV5-4; d_gene: NA; CDR3nt: TGTGCCAGCAGCTCCCTCGACCGGGGCGGGGAGCTGTTTTTT; CDR3aa: CASSSLDRGGELFF
abundance: NA; j_gene: TRBJ1-1; v_gene: TRBV5-1; d_gene: TRBD1; CDR3nt: TGCGCCAGCAGCGGAGACAGGGGCACTGAAGCTTTCTTT; CDR3aa: CASSGDRGTEAFF
abundance: NA; j_gene: TRBJ2-1; v_gene: TRBV6-5; d_gene: NA; CDR3nt: TGTGCCAGCAGTTATGAAGGCAGGTCCTACAATGAGCAGTTCTTC; CDR3aa: CASSYEGRSYNEQFF
abundance: NA; j_gene: TRBJ2-5; v_gene: TRBV3-1/TRBV3-2; d_gene: NA; CDR3nt: TGTGCCAGCAGTCCAAACCAAGAGACCCAGTACTTC; CDR3aa: CASSPNQETQYF
abundance: few; j_gene: TRBJ1-1; v_gene: TRBV19; d_gene: TRBD1; CDR3nt: TGTGCCAGTAGACCCGGGACAGGAGGCACTGAAGCTTTCTTT; CDR3aa: CASRPGTGGTEAFF
abundance: NA; j_gene: TRBJ1-1; v_gene: TRBV9; d_gene: TRBD1; CDR3nt: TGTGCCAGCAGCGCCCAGACAGGGCCGAACACTGAAGCTTTCTTT; CDR3aa: CASSAQTGPNTEAFF
abundance: few; j_gene: TRBJ2-7; v_gene: TRBV5-1; d_gene: TRBD2; CDR3nt: TGCGCCAGCAGCTTGGGTAGCGGGAGAGCCTACGAGCAGTACTTC; CDR3aa: CASSLGSGRAYEQYF
abundance: NA; j_gene: TRBJ1-1; v_gene: TRBV14; d_gene: NA; CDR3nt: TGTGCCAGCAGCACCCGGGACTTCTCTCACACTGAAGCTTTCTTT; CDR3aa: CASSTRDFSHTEAFF
abundance: few; j_gene: TRBJ1-5; v_gene: TRBV3-1/TRBV3-2; d_gene: NA; CDR3nt: TGTGCCAGCAGCCGAGGCCGGCAAAATCAGCCCCAGCATTTT; CDR3aa: CASSRGRQNQPQHF
abundance: NA; j_gene: TRBJ1-6; v_gene: TRBV5-8; d_gene: TRBD1; CDR3nt: TGTGCCAGCAGCTTTCTCGCCGGGACAGGGAATAATTCACCCCTCCACTTT; CDR3aa: CASSFLAGTGNNSPLHF
abundance: NA; j_gene: TRBJ2-3; v_gene: TRBV5-1; d_gene: NA; CDR3nt: TGCGCCAGCAGCGCAGTGGGGGGGGGCGGCACAGATACGCAGTATTTT; CDR3aa: CASSAVGGGGTDTQYF
abundance: NA; j_gene: TRBJ2-7; v_gene: TRBV5-6; d_gene: TRBD1; CDR3nt: TGTGCCAGCAACTACGGACAGGGAGGATACGAGCAGTACTTC; CDR3aa: CASNYGQGGYEQYF
abundance: NA; j_gene: TRBJ1-6; v_gene: TRBV12-5; d_gene: TRBD1; CDR3nt: TGTGCTAGTGGTTTGGTACCCTGGCTTGGGACAGGGCGATTTTTCGATTCACCCCTCCACTTT; CDR3aa: CASGLVPWLGTGRFFDSPLHF
abundance: once; j_gene: TRBJ1-4; v_gene: TRBV2; d_gene: NA; CDR3nt: TGTGCCAGCAGTGAAGACGGAGTATCTAATGAAAAACTGTTTTTT; CDR3aa: CASSEDGVSNEKLFF
abundance: NA; j_gene: TRBJ2-3; v_gene: TRBV6-6; d_gene: TRBD1; CDR3nt: TGTGCCAGCAGTTACTCACAGGGGATCTCCACAGATACGCAGTATTTT; CDR3aa: CASSYSQGISTDTQYF
abundance: NA; j_gene: TRBJ1-2; v_gene: TRBV6-6; d_gene: TRBD1; CDR3nt: TGTGCCAGCAGGGGACAGGGGAATAACTATGGCTACACCTTC; CDR3aa: CASRGQGNNYGYTF
abundance: once; j_gene: TRBJ1-2; v_gene: TRBV5-1; d_gene: TRBD1; CDR3nt: TGCGCCAGCAGCCCCCAAGGACAGGGGGCCGGTGGCTACACCTTC; CDR3aa: CASSPQGQGAGGYTF
abundance: many; j_gene: TRBJ1-5; v_gene: TRBV5-1; d_gene: NA; CDR3nt: TGCGCCAGCAGCTTGGAAGGAGTGGAGCCCCAGCATTTT; CDR3aa: CASSLEGVEPQHF
abundance: few; j_gene: TRBJ2-2; v_gene: TRBV27; d_gene: TRBD1; CDR3nt: TGTGCCAGCAGTAGGGGGCGCGAGGGGAGCACCGGGGAGCTGTTTTTT; CDR3aa: CASSRGREGSTGELFF
abundance: NA; j_gene: TRBJ2-1; v_gene: TRBV21-1; d_gene: NA; CDR3nt: TGTGCCAGCAGCAAAGTGGCACAGAGCTCCTACAATGAGCAGTTCTTC; CDR3aa: CASSKVAQSSYNEQFF
abundance: NA; j_gene: TRBJ1-6; v_gene: TRBV6-2/TRBV6-3; d_gene: TRBD1; CDR3nt: TGTGCCAGCAGTCGACAGGGTCCTCCCCTCCACTTT; CDR3aa: CASSRQGPPLHF
abundance: NA; j_gene: TRBJ1-5; v_gene: TRBV19; d_gene: TRBD1; CDR3nt: TGTGCCAGTAGTATTCGACAGGGTAGCAATCAGCCCCAGCATTTT; CDR3aa: CASSIRQGSNQPQHF
abundance: NA; j_gene: TRBJ2-1; v_gene: TRBV30; d_gene: NA; CDR3nt: TGTGCCTGGAGAGATTCAGGGAGGAATGAGCAGTTCTTC; CDR3aa: CAWRDSGRNEQFF
abundance: few; j_gene: TRBJ2-1; v_gene: TRBV28; d_gene: NA; CDR3nt: TGTGCCAGCAGTTTCTTTAGGGGTTTTTACAATGAGCAGTTCTTC; CDR3aa: CASSFFRGFYNEQFF
abundance: NA; j_gene: TRBJ1-5; v_gene: TRBV7-9; d_gene: TRBD1; CDR3nt: TGTGCCAGCAGCTTAGGGGGACAGGGCTGGCAGCCCCAGCATTTT; CDR3aa: CASSLGGQGWQPQHF
abundance: few; j_gene: TRBJ1-5; v_gene: TRBV19; d_gene: NA; CDR3nt: TGTGCCAGTAGCGAGACTGGTTATGGCCAGCCCCAGCATTTT; CDR3aa: CASSETGYGQPQHF
abundance: NA; j_gene: TRBJ1-2; v_gene: TRBV19; d_gene: NA; CDR3nt: TGTGCCAGTAGTCTACGACCCCTGGGGGCCAGCCCTCCGGTTGACTATGGCTACACCTTC; CDR3aa: CASSLRPLGASPPVDYGYTF
abundance: NA; j_gene: TRBJ1-3; v_gene: TRBV6-5; d_gene: NA; CDR3nt: TGTGCCAGCAGTTACGAGGGAAATGGAAACACCATATATTTT; CDR3aa: CASSYEGNGNTIYF
abundance: few; j_gene: TRBJ1-6; v_gene: TRBV2; d_gene: NA; CDR3nt: TGTGCCAGCAACAGGAATTCACCCCTCCACTTT; CDR3aa: CASNRNSPLHF